The present TCR beta chain was sequenced within a study of T cells after yellow fever vaccination. TCRdb called the 5' RACE reads again in MiXCR, with one record for every CDR3 protein. This sample carries 99,000 or so distinct CDR3 sequences, around 5.8% of them seen once, and the ten largest clones take under 50%. The CDR3 loop spans 17 amino acids. Trimming pared 0 bases from V and 0 bases from J, leaving 13 bases between. Germline-derived CDR1 and CDR2 are SGHRS and YFSETQ. The chain recombines TRBV5-1 with TRBJ2-1; D not certain. The material sequenced was CD8+ T cells sorted from PBMCs, taken 10 days after the yellow fever booster vaccination. This clonotype originated in a young man who received the YFV17D yellow fever vaccine. CDR3 bases: TGCGCCAGCAGCTTGGTGGCCTCCCCTAGCTCCTACAATGAGCAGTTCTTC. This gives the protein CASSLVASPSSYNEQFF.